This TCR beta chain was obtained from a study of T cell responses to AZD1222 COVID-19 vaccine. Findings and caveats of the study: Repertoires in all cases were sampled only once the peak T cell response had passed. Distributed over spike, vaccine-associated CD4 TCRs predominated at 160-218 and 743-854. Among AZD1222 vaccinees, only six were seropositive at baseline.

Libraries were prepared by immunoSEQ multiplex PCR; TCRdb keeps only in-frame clonotypes and omits some of them. This listing includes more than 110,000 clones. Germline CDR1 SQVTM, CDR2 ANQGSEA. Between the trimmed V and J ends, which lost 3 bases and 7 bases, there was a span of 12 bases. The length of the CDR3 is 13 residues. Details on this clone: What it binds is unknown.

The sample consisted of peripheral blood. The chain carries TRBV29-1 and TRBJ1-4, with TRBD1 as a possible D gene (6 bases). The sequence was collected from an adult in good health. CDR3 residues: CSVEVTGREKLFF. The CDR3 region has the DNA TGCAGCGTTGAGGTGACAGGCCGTGAAAAACTGTTTTTT.